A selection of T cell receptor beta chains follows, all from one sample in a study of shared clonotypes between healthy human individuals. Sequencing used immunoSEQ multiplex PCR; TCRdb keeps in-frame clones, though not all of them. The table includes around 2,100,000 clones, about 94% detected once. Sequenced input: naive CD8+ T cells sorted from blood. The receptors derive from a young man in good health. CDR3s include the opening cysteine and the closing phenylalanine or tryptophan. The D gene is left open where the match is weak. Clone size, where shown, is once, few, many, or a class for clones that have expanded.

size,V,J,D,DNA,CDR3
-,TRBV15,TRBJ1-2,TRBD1,TGTGCCACCAGCGAAGACTACTACACAGGGGCGCGATCTGATGGCTACACCTTC,CATSEDYYTGARSDGYTF
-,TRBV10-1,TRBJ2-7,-,TGCGCCAGCAGCCTCGGGCCCGGCGTCGAGCAGTACTTC,CASSLGPGVEQYF
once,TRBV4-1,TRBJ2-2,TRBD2,TGCGCCAGCAAGACAAGGATGAGCGGGAGGGCCGACACCGGGGAGCTGTTTTTT,CASKTRMSGRADTGELFF
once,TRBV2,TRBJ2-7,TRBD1,TGTGCCAGTTCGACAGGGGCCCACTACGAGCAGTACTTC,CASSTGAHYEQYF
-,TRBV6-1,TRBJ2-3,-,TGTGCCAGCAGTGAACCCCTGGGGGGGCCAGATACGCAGTATTTT,CASSEPLGGPDTQYF
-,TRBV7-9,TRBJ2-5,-,TGTGCCAGCAGCTTCGACAGTCAACAAGAGACCCAGTACTTC,CASSFDSQQETQYF
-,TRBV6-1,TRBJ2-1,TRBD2,TGTGCCAGCAGTGGAGGTACTAGCGGGAACTACAATGAGCAGTTCTTC,CASSGGTSGNYNEQFF
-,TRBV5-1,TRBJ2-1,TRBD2,TGCGCCAGCAGGGGACTAGCGGACAATGAGCAGTTCTTC,CASRGLADNEQFF
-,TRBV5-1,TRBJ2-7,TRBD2,TGCGCCAGCAGGGCCGGGACTAGGCTCTACGAGCAGTACTTC,CASRAGTRLYEQYF
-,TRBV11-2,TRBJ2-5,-,TGTGCCAGCAGCCTCAACCAAGAGACCCAGTACTTC,CASSLNQETQYF
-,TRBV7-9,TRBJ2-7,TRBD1,TGTGCCAGCAGCCCGCCCGGGACAGCCAGACACGAGCAGTACTTC,CASSPPGTARHEQYF
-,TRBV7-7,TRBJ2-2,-,TGTGCTAGCAGACTAACGAACACCGGGGAGCTGTTTTTT,CASRLTNTGELFF
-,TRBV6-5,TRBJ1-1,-,TGTGCCAGCAGGATAGGGGGAACTGAAGCTTTCTTT,CASRIGGTEAFF
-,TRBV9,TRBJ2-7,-,TGTGCCAGCAGCGTAGCCGGGACCCCCAACGAGCAGTACTTC,CASSVAGTPNEQYF
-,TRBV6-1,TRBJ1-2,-,TGTGCCAGCAGTACAGGGTACTATGGCTACACCTTC,CASSTGYYGYTF
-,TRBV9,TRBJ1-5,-,TGTGCCAGCAGCGTTAACACGGCTAGCAATCAGCCCCAGCATTTT,CASSVNTASNQPQHF
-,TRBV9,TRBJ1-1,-,TGTGCCAGCAGCGTAGGGGCTGCGACCACTGAAGCTTTCTTT,CASSVGAATTEAFF
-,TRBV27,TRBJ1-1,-,TGTGCCAGCAGTTTTGGTCAGAACACTGAAGCTTTCTTT,CASSFGQNTEAFF
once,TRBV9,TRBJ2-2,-,TGTGCCAGCAGCCCAGAGAACACCGGGGAGCTGTTTTTT,CASSPENTGELFF
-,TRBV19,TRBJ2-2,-,TGTGCCAGTTATATCGCGAACACCGGGGAGCTGTTTTTT,CASYIANTGELFF
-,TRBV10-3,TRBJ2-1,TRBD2,TGTGCCATCAGTGAGGAACTAGCGGGCTACAATGAGCAGTTCTTC,CAISEELAGYNEQFF
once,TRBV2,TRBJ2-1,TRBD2,TGTGCCATGCGTGGCGGGAGGGCCGAGAATGAGCAGTTCTTC,CAMRGGRAENEQFF
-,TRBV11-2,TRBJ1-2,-,TGTGCCAGCAGCTTACCACCTTGGGAGGGGTATTCTGGCTACACCTTC,CASSLPPWEGYSGYTF
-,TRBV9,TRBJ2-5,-,TGTGCCAGCAGCGCGGAGGGGTGGATCCAAGAGACCCAGTACTTC,CASSAEGWIQETQYF